This TCR beta chain was sequenced in a study of shared clonotypes between healthy human individuals. Broader study findings: Exclusively blood specimens were collected; tissue repertoires likely differ.

On this clone: What it binds is not known.

The V and J ends lost 9 bases and 4 bases respectively, with 18 bases between them. The CDR3 runs to 14 residues. Germline V lookup: CDR1 SNHLY, CDR2 FYNNEI. The repertoire was sequenced with immunoSEQ multiplex PCR; TCRdb's copy has only in-frame clones and lacks some. The profile covers approximately 320,000 clones, with around 67% appearing a single time and 10% to 13% taken by the ten largest. Input material: memory CD4+ T cells sorted from blood. Indicated subset: CD45RA-negative fraction. This TCR derives from a man aged 25-45 years in good health. J is TRBJ1-1 and V is TRBV2; D gene ambiguous. The CDR3 here is CASTWETGGTEAFF. The CDR3 DNA reads TGTGCCAGTACTTGGGAGACGGGCGGCACTGAAGCTTTCTTT.